The rows below give T cell receptor beta chains drawn from one sample of a study of long-term antiretroviral therapy in people with HIV. Data came from immunoSEQ multiplex PCR; TCRdb stores just in-frame clones and leaves some out. Of about 16,000 clones detected, roughly 88% appear once; the ten largest clones hold around 11%. Source: unsorted PBMCs, taken 0.7 years before starting antiretroviral therapy. These receptors all come from a man aged 50 to 60 with HIV. CDR3s include the opening cysteine and the closing phenylalanine or tryptophan.

TRBV10-2	CASSVLAGKGEQYF
TRBV18	CASSPSRTGMDYGYTF
TRBV28	CASSLNTGGSQPQHF
TRBV30	CAWRPTTGGTEAFF
TRBV5-6	CASSPRPGRGYATYREQYF
TRBV19	CASSPRTSGGAGGELFF
TRBV29-1	CSVPTGPQQFF
TRBV2	CASSRTGRELFF
TRBV6-6	CASSPAGLAKNIQYF
TRBV4-3	CASSQDAQITGELFF
TRBV6-5	CASRGLAGSYEQYF
TRBV6-5	CASSERGVDNEQFF
TRBV5-6	CASSTGPPLALHF
TRBV2	CASSDQGQPTEAFF
TRBV5-1	CASSQDGGTYGYTF
TRBV29-1	CSALGWTGVWETQYF
TRBV9	CASSVGGNYEQYF
TRBV2	CASSLSSGANVLTF
TRBV7-2	CASSLAGWDEKLFF
TRBV13	CASSSHRGVDEQYF
TRBV6-5	CASSYLDSYGYTF
TRBV10-3	CAISEGQFGTDTQYF
TRBV5-4	CASSPWADTQYF
TRBV5-6	CASSFGRRGRLNTEAFF
TRBV7-2	CASSWGGTGEQYF
TRBV9	CASSVFGTGISGNTIYF
TRBV5-6	CASSFSDRGGMTQYF
TRBV6-6	CASSLEGGGYTF
TRBV2	CASSTSGRWRGSYNEQFF
TRBV5-1	CASSLVGGTSGGTQETQYF
TRBV5-1	CASSLDATYGYTF
TRBV7-8	CASSFLETGGYEQYF
TRBV27	CASSLLYTTQGGYTF
TRBV25-1	CASSESTGRPNTEAFF
TRBV7-2	CASSRLAGPSPQHF
TRBV7-2	CASSRDYSYEQYF
TRBV11-2	CASSLVGTRFTYTYEQYF
TRBV6-4	CASSDHYGYTF
TRBV25-1	CASRSPYSGSYNEQFF
TRBV18	CASSPPRFGTGAHEQFF
TRBV5-1	CASSSDGYYGYTF
TRBV6-5	CASRNPRATYF
TRBV30	CAWSVSGVNTEAFF
TRBV29-1	CSVVPGQGSDTQYF
TRBV7-9	CASSYGADVTYEQYF
TRBV9	CASSVSGQGASDTQYF
TRBV2	CASSADSNYGYTF
TRBV7-3	CASSLTGQVQYF
TRBV10-1	CASSEGAGGSDTQYF
TRBV28	CASSLQRGGTDTQYF
TRBV5-1	CASSIAGEYNEQFF
TRBV11-2	CASSLSNGPGEQYF